Listed here are 17 T cell receptor beta chains from one sample, sequenced in a study of blood T cell repertoires in COVID-19. Produced via immunoSEQ multiplex PCR; TCRdb's table is partial and in-frame only. The sample records hundreds of thousands of clones, 89% being singletons. The material sequenced was peripheral blood. Receptor source: a woman aged 30 to 39 with COVID-19, enrolled during active disease.

The V call is TRBV21-1, the J call TRBJ1-2; no check of the table's D call, TRBD1, against the DNA was made. TRBV21-1 is assigned pseudogene status. The CDR3 has 15 residues. DNA for the CDR3: TGTGCCAGCAAACCGGACAGGCTCCCTCTCTATGGCTACACCTTC. This sequence encodes CASKPDRLPLYGYTF.

There are a few counts of this clone. V and J are TRBV6-4 and TRBJ2-7; 7 bases line up with TRBD2. The CDR3 sequence is 13 residues long. Germline V gene sequence: CDR1 MRHNA, CDR2 SNTAGT. Trimming took 6 bases from V and 5 from J; bases not matched to a gene: 7. DNA for the CDR3: TGTGCCAGCAGGCCAACAGCGGGACACGAGCAGTACGTC. This gives the protein CASRPTAGHEQYV.

The CDR3 region has the DNA TGTGCCAGCAGTGAGTCTTGGGGTAATCAGGGTGGCTACACCTTC. It translates to CASSESWGNQGGYTF. The V call is TRBV27, the J call TRBJ1-2, with TRBD1 as a possible D gene (5 bases). The CDR3 is 15 residues long. V was clipped by 5 bases and J by 7 bases, with 20 bases between them. CDR1 MNHEY and CDR2 SMNVEV come from the germline V gene (reference sequence).

V usage is TRBV10-2 and J usage is TRBJ1-5; 10 bases are shared with TRBD1. V lost 4 bases, J lost 3 bases, and 3 bases stayed unmatched. From germline, CDR1 is WSHSY and CDR2 SAAADI. The CDR3 is 15 amino acids. The CDR3 DNA is TGCGCCAGCAGTGGGACAGGGGGGTACAATCAGCCCCAGCATTTT. The encoded protein is CASSGTGGYNQPQHF.

This chain uses TRBV19 with TRBJ1-1, with TRBD1 matching over 8 bases. The CDR3 sequence is 14 residues long. The V segment lost 6 bases and the J segment 1 base; nucleotides outside the gene matches: 4. Germline lookup yields CDR1 LNHDA and CDR2 SQIVND (reference sequence). In nucleotides, the CDR3 is TGTGCCAGTAGAATTACAGGGGGGAACACTGAAGCTTTCTTT. Translating gives CASRITGGNTEAFF.

This sequence joins TRBV6-2 or TRBV6-3 and TRBJ1-1; 9 nucleotides agree with TRBD1. The J segment lost 4 bases and the V segment lost 6 bases, leaving 12 bases of the junction unmatched. Looked up from germline, CDR1 is MNHEY and CDR2 is SVGEGT. CDR3 length: 16 residues. The CDR3, as DNA: TGTGCCAGCAGCCGACGAACTACAGGGGGCGGCACTGAAGCTTTCTTT. Its protein product is CASSRRTTGGGTEAFF.

The chain combines TRBV7-8 with TRBJ2-1; D possibly corresponds to TRBD2 (6 bases). This CDR3 comprises 19 residues. Trimming stripped 0 bases from V and 4 bases from J, with 22 bases between. Germline values: CDR1 SGHVS, CDR2 FQNEAQ. The CDR3 sequence is CASSLASSRAGLDYNEQFF. CDR3 DNA: TGTGCCAGCAGCTTAGCGTCTTCCCGGGCGGGATTGGATTACAATGAGCAGTTCTTC.

This rearrangement joins TRBV21-1 to TRBJ2-7; the tabulated D call, TRBD2, remains unverified against the DNA. TRBV21-1 is tagged as a pseudogene. The CDR3 is 15 residues long. CDR3 coding DNA: TGTGCCAGCAGCAGACTAGCGGGAGGGCCCTACGAGCAGTACGTC. Encoded protein: CASSRLAGGPYEQYV.

The V gene is TRBV3-1 (or the pseudogene TRBV3-2), the J gene TRBJ2-7; D uncertain. V was shortened by 2 bases and J by 6 bases, with 8 bases between the two germline ends. The germline gives CDR1 LGHDT, CDR2 YNNKEL (reference sequence). This CDR3 has 12 residues. CDR3: CASSQSTGEQYF. In DNA form, the CDR3 reads TGTGCCAGCAGCCAAAGCACGGGCGAGCAGTACTTC.

The chain couples TRBV10-2 to TRBJ2-7; 7 nucleotides agree with TRBD2. The V gene end was trimmed by 6 bases and the J gene end by 0 bases; junction bases not matched to a gene: 5. The germline V gene encodes CDR1 WSHSY and CDR2 SAAADI. The CDR3 has 14 residues. CDR3 nucleotide sequence: TGCGCCAGCAGCCCCGGGACTAACTCCTACGAGCAGTACGTC. This encodes CASSPGTNSYEQYV.

The chain has TRBV18 and TRBJ2-2; TRBD2 is a possible D gene (6 bases). V gave up 0 bases and J gave up 6 bases, with 11 bases separating them. This CDR3 comprises 15 residues. Germline CDR1 is KGHSH and CDR2 is LQKENI. CDR3 protein: CASSPPNTSPGELFF. In DNA form, the CDR3 reads TGTGCCAGCTCACCACCTAATACTAGCCCCGGGGAGCTGTTTTTT.

The V gene is TRBV28, the J gene TRBJ1-1, with 9 positions matching TRBD1. There are 17 residues in the CDR3. V shed 1 base, J shed 1 base, and the junction held 7 bases outside the gene matches. The V gene's germline CDR1 is MDHEN and CDR2 SYDVKM. As DNA, the CDR3 is TGTGCCAGCAGTTTATTGCCCGGGACAGGGACGAACACTGAAGCTTTCTTT. Its protein is CASSLLPGTGTNTEAFF.

This clone was found once. This chain joins TRBV7-6 and TRBJ2-7; TRBD1 matches 7 bases. CDR3 length: 15 residues. CDR1 is SGHVS, CDR2 FNYEAQ, per germline. V was clipped by 3 bases and J by 3 bases; unmatched bases: 8. The CDR3 sequence: CASSLTGTADYEQYF. CDR3 coding DNA: TGTGCCAGCAGCTTGACCGGGACAGCTGACTACGAGCAGTACTTC.

The chain carries TRBV18 and TRBJ1-5, with no clear D. V lost 6 bases to trimming and J lost 0 bases, with 12 bases between them. The CDR3 totals 15 residues. CDR1 and CDR2 from the germline V gene are KGHSH and LQKENI. CDR3 nucleotides: TGTGCCAGCTCTCTAGAGGGATTTAGCAATCAGCCCCAGCATTTT. Its protein is CASSLEGFSNQPQHF.

The chain uses TRBV12-5 and TRBJ2-1; D is perhaps TRBD1 (6 bases). The length of the CDR3 is 21 residues. V dropped 5 bases and J dropped 11 bases, with 40 bases sitting between them. Per the germline V gene, CDR1 is LGHNT and CDR2 is FRNRAP. The CDR3 spells CASGATGIRGFFGEQGGQQFF. The CDR3 DNA reads TGTGCTAGTGGTGCCACAGGGATTCGGGGCTTTTTTGGGGAACAGGGTGGGCAGCAGTTCTTC. The variable domain in full, completed from reference TRBV12-5 and TRBJ2-1, reads DARVTQTPRHKVTEMGQEVTMRCQPILGHNTVFWYRQTMMQGLELLAYFRNRAPLDDSGMPKDRFSAEMPDATLATLKIQPSEPRDSAVYFCASGATGIRGFFGEQGGQQFFGPGTRLTVL.

V and J are TRBV19 and TRBJ2-1; 7 bases map to TRBD1. Losses at the gene ends were 5 bases for V and 7 bases for J; bases not matched to a gene: 8. CDR1 is LNHDA, CDR2 SQIVND, per germline (reference sequence). CDR3 length equals 14 residues. CDR3 region: CASSAQGQHNEQFF. Written as DNA, the CDR3 is TGTGCCAGTAGTGCGCAGGGACAGCATAATGAGCAGTTCTTC.

CDR3 coding DNA: TGCGCCAGCAGCTTTGGGACTAGCGGGGCAGATACGCAGTATTTT. It translates to CASSFGTSGADTQYF. V is TRBV5-1 and J is TRBJ2-3; TRBD2 matches 13 bases. The trim removed 2 bases at V and 4 bases at J, leaving 1 base unmatched. CDR1 is SGHRS, CDR2 YFSETQ, per germline. The CDR3 extends over 15 amino acids.